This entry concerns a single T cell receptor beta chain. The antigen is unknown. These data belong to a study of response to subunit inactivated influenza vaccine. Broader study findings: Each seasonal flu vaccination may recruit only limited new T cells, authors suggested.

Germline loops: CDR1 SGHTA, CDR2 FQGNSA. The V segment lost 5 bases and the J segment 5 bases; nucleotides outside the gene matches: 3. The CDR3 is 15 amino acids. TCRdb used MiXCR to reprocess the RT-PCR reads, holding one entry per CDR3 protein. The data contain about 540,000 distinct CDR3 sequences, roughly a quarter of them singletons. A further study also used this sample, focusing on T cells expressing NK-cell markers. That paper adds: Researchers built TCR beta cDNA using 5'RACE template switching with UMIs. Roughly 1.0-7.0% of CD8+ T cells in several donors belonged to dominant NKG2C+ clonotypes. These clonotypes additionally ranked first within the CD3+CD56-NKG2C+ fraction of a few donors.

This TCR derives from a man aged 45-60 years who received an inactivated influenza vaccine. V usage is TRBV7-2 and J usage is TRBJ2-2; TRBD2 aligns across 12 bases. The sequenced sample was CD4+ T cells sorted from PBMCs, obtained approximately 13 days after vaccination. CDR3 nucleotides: TGTGCCAGCAGCACTACTAGCGGGGGGACCGGGGAGCTGTTTTTT. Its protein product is CASSTTSGGTGELFF.